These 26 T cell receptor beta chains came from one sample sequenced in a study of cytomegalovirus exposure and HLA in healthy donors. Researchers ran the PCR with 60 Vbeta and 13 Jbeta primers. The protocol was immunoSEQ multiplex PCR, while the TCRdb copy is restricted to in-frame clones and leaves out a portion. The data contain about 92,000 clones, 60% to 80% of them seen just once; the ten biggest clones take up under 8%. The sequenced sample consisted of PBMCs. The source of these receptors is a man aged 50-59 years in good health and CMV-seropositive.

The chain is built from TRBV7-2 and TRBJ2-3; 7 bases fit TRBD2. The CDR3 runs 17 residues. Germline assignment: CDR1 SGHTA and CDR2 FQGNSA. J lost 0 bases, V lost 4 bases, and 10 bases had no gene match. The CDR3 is CASSSTPTSTSTDTQYF. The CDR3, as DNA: TGTGCCAGCAGCTCGACCCCGACTAGCACTAGCACAGATACGCAGTATTTT. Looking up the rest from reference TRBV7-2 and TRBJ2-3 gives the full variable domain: GAGVSQSPSNKVTEKGKDVELRCDPISGHTALYWYRQSLGQGLEFLIYFQGNSAPDKSGLPSDRFSAERTGGSVSTLTIQRTQQEDSAVYLCASSSTPTSTSTDTQYFGPGTRLTVL.

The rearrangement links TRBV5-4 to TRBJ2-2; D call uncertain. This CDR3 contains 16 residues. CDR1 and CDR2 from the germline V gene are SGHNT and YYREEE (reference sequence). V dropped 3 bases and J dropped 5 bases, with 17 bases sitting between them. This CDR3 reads CASSSTVKRETGELFF. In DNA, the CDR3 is TGTGCCAGCAGCTCCACCGTGAAGCGTGAGACCGGGGAGCTGTTTTTT.

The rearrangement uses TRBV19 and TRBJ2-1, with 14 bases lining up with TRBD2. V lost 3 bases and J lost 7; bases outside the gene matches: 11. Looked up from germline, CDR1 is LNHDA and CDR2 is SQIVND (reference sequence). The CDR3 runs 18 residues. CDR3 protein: CASSIGPTSGGARNEQFF. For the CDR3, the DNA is TGTGCCAGTAGTATCGGCCCGACTAGCGGGGGGGCCCGTAATGAGCAGTTCTTC. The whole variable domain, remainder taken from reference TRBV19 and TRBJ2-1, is DGGITQSPKYLFRKEGQNVTLSCEQNLNHDAMYWYRQDPGQGLRLIYYSQIVNDFQKGDIAEGYSVSREKKESFPLTVTSAQKNPTAFYLCASSIGPTSGGARNEQFFGPGTRLTVL.

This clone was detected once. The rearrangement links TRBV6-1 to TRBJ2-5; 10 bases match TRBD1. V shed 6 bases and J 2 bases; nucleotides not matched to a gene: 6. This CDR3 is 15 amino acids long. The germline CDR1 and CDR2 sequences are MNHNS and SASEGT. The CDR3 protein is CASSSRQGAQETQYF. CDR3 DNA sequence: TGTGCCAGCAGCAGCCGACAGGGGGCACAAGAGACCCAGTACTTC.

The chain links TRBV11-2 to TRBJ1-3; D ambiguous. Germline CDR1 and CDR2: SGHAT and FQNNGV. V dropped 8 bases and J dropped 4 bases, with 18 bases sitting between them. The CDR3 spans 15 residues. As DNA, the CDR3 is TGTGCCAGCCGACTTGCGGGGAGTGCCGGAAACACCATATATTTT. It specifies CASRLAGSAGNTIYF. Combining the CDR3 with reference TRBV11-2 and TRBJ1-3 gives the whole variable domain EAGVAQSPRYKIIEKRQSVAFWCNPISGHATLYWYQQILGQGPKLLIQFQNNGVVDDSQLPKDRFSAERLKGVDSTLKIQPAKLEDSAVYLCASRLAGSAGNTIYFGEGSWLTVV.

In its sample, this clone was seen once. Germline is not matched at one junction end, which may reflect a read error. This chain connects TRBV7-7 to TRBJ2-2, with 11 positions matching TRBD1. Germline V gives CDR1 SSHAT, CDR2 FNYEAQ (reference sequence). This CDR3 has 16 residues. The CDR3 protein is CASSPHGQGAPGELFF. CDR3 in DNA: TGTGCTAGCAGCCCCCATGGACAGGGGGCGCCCGGGGAGCTGTTTTTT.

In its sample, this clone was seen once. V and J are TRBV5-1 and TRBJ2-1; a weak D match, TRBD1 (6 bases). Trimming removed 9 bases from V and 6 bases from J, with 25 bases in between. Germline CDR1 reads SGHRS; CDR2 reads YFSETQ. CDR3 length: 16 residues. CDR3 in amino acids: CATFPEPGAALNEQFF. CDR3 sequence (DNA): TGCGCCACCTTCCCGGAGCCAGGGGCGGCCCTCAATGAGCAGTTCTTC.

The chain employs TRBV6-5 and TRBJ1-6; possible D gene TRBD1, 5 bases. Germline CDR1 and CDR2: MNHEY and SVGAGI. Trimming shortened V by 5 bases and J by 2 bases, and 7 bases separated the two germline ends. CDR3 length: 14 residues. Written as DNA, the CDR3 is TGTGCCAGCAGTCGGACAACCTATAATTCACCCCTCCACTTT. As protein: CASSRTTYNSPLHF.

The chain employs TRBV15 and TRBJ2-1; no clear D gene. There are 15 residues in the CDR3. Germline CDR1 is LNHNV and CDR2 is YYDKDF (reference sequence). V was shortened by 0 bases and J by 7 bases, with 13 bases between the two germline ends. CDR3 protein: CATSREPDSMNEQFF. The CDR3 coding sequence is TGTGCCACCAGCAGAGAACCAGACTCAATGAATGAGCAGTTCTTC.

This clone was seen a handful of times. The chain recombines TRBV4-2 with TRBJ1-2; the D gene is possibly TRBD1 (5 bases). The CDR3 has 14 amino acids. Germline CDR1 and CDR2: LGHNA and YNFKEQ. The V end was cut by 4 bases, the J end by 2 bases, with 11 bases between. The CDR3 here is CASSPRTSNYGYTF. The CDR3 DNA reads TGTGCCAGCAGCCCCAGGACATCCAACTATGGCTACACCTTC.

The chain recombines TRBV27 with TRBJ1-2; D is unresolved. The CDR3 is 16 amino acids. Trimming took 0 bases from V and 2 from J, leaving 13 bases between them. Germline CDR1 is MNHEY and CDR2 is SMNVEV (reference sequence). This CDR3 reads CASSLSSLPGNYGYTF. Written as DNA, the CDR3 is TGTGCCAGCAGTTTATCAAGCCTCCCAGGAAACTATGGCTACACCTTC.

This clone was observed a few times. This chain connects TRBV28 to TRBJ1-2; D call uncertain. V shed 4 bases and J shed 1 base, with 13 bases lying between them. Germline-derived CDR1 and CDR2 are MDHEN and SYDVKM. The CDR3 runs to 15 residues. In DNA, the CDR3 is TGTGCCAGCAGTTCCGGTGAACTCCTTAACTATGGCTACACCTTC. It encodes CASSSGELLNYGYTF.

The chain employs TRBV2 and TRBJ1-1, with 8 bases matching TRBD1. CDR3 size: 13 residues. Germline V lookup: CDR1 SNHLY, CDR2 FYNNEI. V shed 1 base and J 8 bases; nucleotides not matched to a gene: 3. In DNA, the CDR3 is TGTGCCAGCAGTGAAGTTGGGACAGGCGAAGCTTTCTTT. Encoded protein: CASSEVGTGEAFF.

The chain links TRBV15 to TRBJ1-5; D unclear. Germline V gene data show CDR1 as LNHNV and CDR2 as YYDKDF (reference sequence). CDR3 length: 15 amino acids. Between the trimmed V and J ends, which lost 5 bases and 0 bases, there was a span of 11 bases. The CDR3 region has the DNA TGTGCCACCAGCGCGGACTCCTATAGCAATCAGCCCCAGCATTTT. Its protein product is CATSADSYSNQPQHF.

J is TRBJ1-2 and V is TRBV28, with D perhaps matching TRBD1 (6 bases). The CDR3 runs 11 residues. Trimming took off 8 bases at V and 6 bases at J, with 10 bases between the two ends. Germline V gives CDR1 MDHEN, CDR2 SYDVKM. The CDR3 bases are TGTGCCAGCGTCGCAGGGGATGGCTACACCTTC. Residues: CASVAGDGYTF.

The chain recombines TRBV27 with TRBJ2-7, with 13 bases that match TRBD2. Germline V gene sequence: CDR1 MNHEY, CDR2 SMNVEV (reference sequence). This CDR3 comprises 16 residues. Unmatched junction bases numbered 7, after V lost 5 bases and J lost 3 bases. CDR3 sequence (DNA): TGTGCCAGCAGTGGTCTCGGGACTAGCGGGGACTACGAGCAGTACTTC. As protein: CASSGLGTSGDYEQYF.

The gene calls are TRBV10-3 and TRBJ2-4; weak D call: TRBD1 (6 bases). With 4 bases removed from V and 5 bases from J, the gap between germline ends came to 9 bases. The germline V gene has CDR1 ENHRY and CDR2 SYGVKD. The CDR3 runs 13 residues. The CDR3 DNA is TGTGCCATCAGTGTCGACAGGCAAAACATTCAGTACTTC. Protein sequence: CAISVDRQNIQYF.

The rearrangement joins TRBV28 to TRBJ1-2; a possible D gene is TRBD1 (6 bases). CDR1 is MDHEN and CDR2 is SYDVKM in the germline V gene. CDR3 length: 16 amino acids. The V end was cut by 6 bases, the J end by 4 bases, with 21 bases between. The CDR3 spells CASSSLFDRTLYGYTF. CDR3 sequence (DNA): TGTGCCAGCAGCTCCCTTTTCGACAGGACACTCTATGGCTACACCTTC.

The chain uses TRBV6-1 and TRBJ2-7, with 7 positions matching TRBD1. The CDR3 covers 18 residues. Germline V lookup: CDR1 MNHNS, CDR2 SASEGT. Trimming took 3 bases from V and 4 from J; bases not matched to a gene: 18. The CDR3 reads CASSDQQGTPGSRYEQYF. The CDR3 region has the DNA TGTGCCAGCAGTGACCAACAGGGGACCCCCGGTTCGCGGTACGAGCAGTACTTC.

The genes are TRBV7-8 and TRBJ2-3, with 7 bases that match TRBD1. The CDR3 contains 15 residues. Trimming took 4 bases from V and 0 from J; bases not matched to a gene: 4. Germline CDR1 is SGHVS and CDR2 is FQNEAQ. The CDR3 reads CASSSGDSSTDTQYF. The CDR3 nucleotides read TGTGCCAGCAGCTCTGGGGACAGTAGCACAGATACGCAGTATTTT.

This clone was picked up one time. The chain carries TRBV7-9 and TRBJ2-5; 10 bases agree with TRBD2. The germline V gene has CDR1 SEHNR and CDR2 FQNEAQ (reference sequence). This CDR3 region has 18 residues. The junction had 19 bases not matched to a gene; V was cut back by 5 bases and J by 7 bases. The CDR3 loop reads CASSRRSGGASEGVTQYF. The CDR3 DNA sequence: TGTGCCAGCAGCCGCCGGAGCGGGGGGGCCAGTGAAGGGGTGACCCAGTACTTC.

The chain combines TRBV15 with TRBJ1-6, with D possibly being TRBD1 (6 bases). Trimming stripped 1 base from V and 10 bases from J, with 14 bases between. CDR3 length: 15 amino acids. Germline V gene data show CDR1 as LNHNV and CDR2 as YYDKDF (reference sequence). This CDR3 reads CATSRADSPESPLHF. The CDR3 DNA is TGTGCCACCAGCAGAGCGGACAGCCCGGAGTCACCCCTCCACTTT.

CDR3 sequence: CASRTGTGYGYTF. CDR3 coding DNA: TGTGCCAGCAGAACCGGGACAGGCTATGGCTACACCTTC. The V and J genes are TRBV6-5 and TRBJ1-2, with TRBD1 matching over 8 bases. J was trimmed by 4 bases and V by 6 bases; bases with no gene match: 4. The CDR3 extends over 13 amino acids. Per germline, CDR1 MNHEY and CDR2 SVGAGI.

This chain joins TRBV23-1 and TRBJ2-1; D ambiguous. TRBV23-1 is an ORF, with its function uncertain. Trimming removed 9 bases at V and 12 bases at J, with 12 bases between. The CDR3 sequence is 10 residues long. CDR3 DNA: TGCGCCAGGTGTGGTTCGGTGCAGTTCTTC. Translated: CARCGSVQFF.

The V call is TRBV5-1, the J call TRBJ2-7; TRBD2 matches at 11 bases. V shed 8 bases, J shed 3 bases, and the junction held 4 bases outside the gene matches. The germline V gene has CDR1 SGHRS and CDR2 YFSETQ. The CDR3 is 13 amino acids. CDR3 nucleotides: TGCGCCAGTCAAACTAGCGGGGGCTACGAGCAGTACTTC. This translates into CASQTSGGYEQYF.

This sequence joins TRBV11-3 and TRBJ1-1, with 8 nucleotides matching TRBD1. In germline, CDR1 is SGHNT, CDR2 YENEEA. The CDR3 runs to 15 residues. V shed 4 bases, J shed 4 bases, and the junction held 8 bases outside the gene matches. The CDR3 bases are TGTGCCAGCAGCTCAGGACAGGGAGTCGGCACTGAAGCTTTCTTT. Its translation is CASSSGQGVGTEAFF.